The 10 T cell receptor beta chains presented below share a single source sample, sequenced in a study of vaccination and CD4 T cells after COVID-19. Documented treatment: roughly 10-day PBMC culture with coronavirus spike peptide pools or control peptides (ViraFEST assay). Researchers used the Oncomine TCR Beta short-read assay to sequence DNA from cultured CD4+ T cells. MiXCR was run by TCRdb on the PCR reads, yielding one entry per CDR3 protein. The sample consists of around 12,000 distinct CDR3 sequences, roughly 82% of them appearing once. For these receptors, no antigen is known. The sequenced sample consisted of CD4+ T cells from blood, cultured in vitro. The receptors originated from a human donor who had recovered from COVID-19.

The V call is TRBV6-2 or TRBV6-3, the J call TRBJ2-2; perhaps TRBD1 as D (6 bases). Deletions cut 6 bases from V and 0 bases from J, with 11 bases between. This CDR3 is 15 amino acids long. Germline CDR1 is MNHEY and CDR2 is SVGEGT. This chain's CDR3 is CASRPGHANTGELFF. DNA for the CDR3: TGTGCCAGCAGACCGGGACACGCGAACACCGGGGAGCTGTTTTTT.

The rearrangement links TRBV7-2 to TRBJ2-7; 12 nucleotides align to TRBD2. V shed 5 bases and J 5 bases; nucleotides not matched to a gene: 7. Germline CDR1 and CDR2: SGHTA and FQGNSA. The CDR3 has 15 residues. The CDR3 DNA reads TGTGCCAGCAGCCCGTACCTAGCGGGGGGGGACGAGCAGTACTTC. As protein: CASSPYLAGGDEQYF. Drawing the rest from reference TRBV7-2 and TRBJ2-7, the complete variable domain is GAGVSQSPSNKVTEKGKDVELRCDPISGHTALYWYRQSLGQGLEFLIYFQGNSAPDKSGLPSDRFSAERTGGSVSTLTIQRTQQEDSAVYLCASSPYLAGGDEQYFGPGTRLTVT.

DNA of the CDR3: TGTGCCACCTTACTAGCGGGCTCTAGCACAGATACGCAGTATTTT. Protein: CATLLAGSSTDTQYF. V usage is TRBV15 and J usage is TRBJ2-3, with 9 bases identical to TRBD2. CDR1 is LNHNV and CDR2 is YYDKDF in the germline V gene (reference sequence). The CDR3 has 15 residues. V lost 8 bases and J lost 0; bases outside the gene matches: 6. The entire variable domain, with the rest obtained from reference TRBV15 and TRBJ2-3, is as follows: DAMVIQNPRYQVTQFGKPVTLSCSQTLNHNVMYWYQQKSSQAPKLLFHYYDKDFNNEADTPDNFQSRRPNTSFCFLDIRSPGLGDTAMYLCATLLAGSSTDTQYFGPGTRLTVL.

V and J are TRBV7-9 and TRBJ1-6, with 7 bases identical to TRBD1. J was trimmed by 0 bases and V by 5 bases; bases with no gene match: 10. The CDR3 extends over 18 amino acids. CDR1 is SEHNR, CDR2 FQNEAQ, per germline (reference sequence). DNA for the CDR3: TGTGCCAGCAGCGCCCGAACAGGGGCCAACTCCTATAATTCACCCCTCCACTTT. Encoded protein: CASSARTGANSYNSPLHF.

A few counts support this clonotype. This chain links TRBV6-5 with TRBJ1-6, with D uncertain. Trimming removed 3 bases at V and 10 bases at J, with 13 bases between. Germline V gene lookup returns CDR1 MNHEY and CDR2 SVGAGI. CDR3 size: 14 residues. The CDR3 coding sequence is TGTGCCAGCAGTTATCAAGGATCCGTATCACCCCTCCACTTT. Translating it yields CASSYQGSVSPLHF.

This clonotype was counted once. The chain uses TRBV27 and TRBJ1-6; TRBD1 aligns across 9 bases. The J segment lost 9 bases and the V segment lost 4 bases, leaving 4 bases of the junction unmatched. Germline V lookup: CDR1 MNHEY, CDR2 SMNVEV (reference sequence). This CDR3 has 14 amino acids. This CDR3 reads CASSSGTGSSPLHF. The CDR3, as DNA: TGTGCCAGCAGTTCCGGGACAGGGAGTTCACCCCTCCACTTT.

This clonotype has a handful of counts. The chain joins TRBV6-1 to TRBJ1-5, with D perhaps matching TRBD1 (5 bases). Trimming cost V 7 bases and J 2 bases, with 12 bases left between them. The CDR3 runs to 14 residues. Germline CDR1 MNHNS, CDR2 SASEGT. In DNA, the CDR3 is TGTGCCAGCACCCCCGGGGCGGGCAATCAGCCCCAGCATTTT. It encodes CASTPGAGNQPQHF.

V usage is TRBV6-5 and J usage is TRBJ1-2; 7 positions match TRBD1. Germline V lookup: CDR1 MNHEY, CDR2 SVGAGI. V was clipped by 0 bases and J by 8 bases; unmatched bases: 9. The CDR3 sequence is 15 residues long. CDR3 amino acids: CASSYSARQGNGYTF. The CDR3 DNA reads TGTGCCAGCAGTTACTCCGCCCGACAGGGTAACGGCTACACCTTC.

This chain connects TRBV21-1 to TRBJ1-6; the D call of TRBD1 is as the table states it, not checked on the DNA. TRBV21-1 is recorded as a pseudogene. The CDR3 runs to 18 residues. DNA of the CDR3: TGTGCCAGCAGCAAAGTAGGTGCGACCCCGGGGGCGAGTTCACCCCTCCACTTT. Protein sequence: CASSKVGATPGASSPLHF.

The rearrangement links TRBV6-1 to TRBJ1-5; TRBD1 might be the D (6 bases). The CDR3 runs to 14 residues. From germline, CDR1 is MNHNS and CDR2 SASEGT. V lost 6 bases and J lost 2, with 11 bases in between. CDR3 in DNA: TGTGCCAGCAGACTACAGGGAGGCAATCAGCCCCAGCATTTT. It codes for CASRLQGGNQPQHF.